This T cell receptor (beta chain) was retrieved from a study of blood T cells in healthy people across ages. General study results and limits: Long-lived donors exceeded aged donors in naive CD4+ cells and diversity.

Germline CDR1 and CDR2: MRHNA and SNTAGT. V lost 4 bases and J 3 bases, leaving 13 bases between the germline ends. The CDR3 contains 14 residues. In its sample, this clonotype was seen a few times. Its antigen remains unidentified. Alongside a J-beta primer mix, a sample-barcoded 5' primer served in a second PCR lasting about 6 to 11 cycles. TCRdb re-analysed the 5' RACE reads in MiXCR, keeping a single row per CDR3 protein. The sample has about 1.5 million distinct CDR3 sequences; roughly two fifths are singletons. The source is a woman aged 18-29 years in good health. The gene calls are TRBV6-4 and TRBJ2-7; possible D gene TRBD2, 6 bases. Sample: blood. The CDR3 sequence is CASSAARGFYEQYF. The CDR3 coding sequence is TGTGCCAGCAGTGCGGCGCGGGGTTTCTACGAGCAGTACTTC.